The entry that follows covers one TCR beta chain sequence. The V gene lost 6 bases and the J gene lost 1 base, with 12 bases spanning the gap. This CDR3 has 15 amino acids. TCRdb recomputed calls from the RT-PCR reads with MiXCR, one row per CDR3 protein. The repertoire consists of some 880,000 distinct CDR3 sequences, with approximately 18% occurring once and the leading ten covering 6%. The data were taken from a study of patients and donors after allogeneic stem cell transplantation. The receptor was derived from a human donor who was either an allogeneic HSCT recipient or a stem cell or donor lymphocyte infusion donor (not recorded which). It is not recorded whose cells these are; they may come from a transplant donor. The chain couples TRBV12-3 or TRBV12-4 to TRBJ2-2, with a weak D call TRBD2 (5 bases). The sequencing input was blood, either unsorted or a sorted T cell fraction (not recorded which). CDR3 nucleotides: TGTGCCAGCAGCTCGAGCCGGGAGAACACCGGGGAGCTGTTTTTT. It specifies CASSSSRENTGELFF.